The sequence of this TCR beta chain was determined in a study of regulatory T cells in long-lasting Graves disease. Construction of the TCR beta libraries employed iRepertoire HTBI primers in conjunction with Arm-PCR of CDR3 regions. As originally analysed: Taken together, the samples had 55 to 70 TRBV and 14 TRBJ segments identified. MiXCR was run by TCRdb on the multiplex PCR reads, yielding one entry per CDR3 protein. TCRdb, not the authors, supplied the V and J calls. This table has approximately 350,000 distinct CDR3 sequences, over 15% appearing once. This clonotype was counted at least ten times. Its antigen is not known. Findings and caveats of the study: Persistent cases favored TRBV28, TRBJ1-2 and TRBJ2-5.

The time point here: newly diagnosed GD, antithyroid drugs for less than 3 months. The TCR library was made from RNA extracted from PBMCs. Germline assignment: CDR1 MNHEY and CDR2 SMNVEV (reference sequence). The CDR3 runs 14 residues. Trimming took 5 bases from V and 9 from J; bases not matched to a gene: 7. This sample was shared with a second study, whose subject was T cells in Graves' hyperthyroidism and ophthalmopathy. As that report states: Aged 18 to 65, the patients had hyperthyroidism that was newly diagnosed and had lasted under 2 months. Within blood appeared most thyroid clonotypes that had expanded above 0.001.

Sequencing used peripheral blood mononuclear cells (PBMCs), obtained at new diagnosis, from a patient treated with antithyroid drugs. This TCR derives from a middle-aged man with Graves disease. The chain has TRBV27 and TRBJ1-5, with 10 bases fitting TRBD1. The DNA for the CDR3 is TGTGCCAGCAGTCCCGGGACAGGGGTCCTGCCCCAGCATTTT. This translates into CASSPGTGVLPQHF.